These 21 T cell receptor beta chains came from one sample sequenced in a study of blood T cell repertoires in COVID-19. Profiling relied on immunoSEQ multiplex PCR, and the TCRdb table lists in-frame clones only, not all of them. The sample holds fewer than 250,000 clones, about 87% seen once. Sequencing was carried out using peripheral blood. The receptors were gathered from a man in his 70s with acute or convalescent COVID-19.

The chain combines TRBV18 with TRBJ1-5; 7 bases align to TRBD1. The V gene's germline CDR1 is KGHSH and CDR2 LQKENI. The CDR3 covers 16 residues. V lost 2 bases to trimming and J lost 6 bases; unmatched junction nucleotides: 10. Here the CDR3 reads CASSPTTGTVIQPQHF. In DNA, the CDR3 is TGTGCCAGCTCACCAACAACAGGGACAGTAATTCAGCCCCAGCATTTT. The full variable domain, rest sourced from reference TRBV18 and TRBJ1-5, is NAGVMQNPRHLVRRRGQEARLRCSPMKGHSHVYWYRQLPEEGLKFMVYLQKENIIDESGMPKERFSAEFPKEGPSILRIQQVVRGDSAAYFCASSPTTGTVIQPQHFGDGTRLSIL.

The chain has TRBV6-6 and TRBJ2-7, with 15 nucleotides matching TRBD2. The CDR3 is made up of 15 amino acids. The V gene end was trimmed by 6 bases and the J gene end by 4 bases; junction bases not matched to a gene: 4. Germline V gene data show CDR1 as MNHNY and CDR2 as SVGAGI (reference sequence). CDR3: CASSLGLAGGYEQYF. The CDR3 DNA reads TGTGCCAGCAGCCTCGGACTAGCGGGAGGGTACGAGCAGTACTTC.

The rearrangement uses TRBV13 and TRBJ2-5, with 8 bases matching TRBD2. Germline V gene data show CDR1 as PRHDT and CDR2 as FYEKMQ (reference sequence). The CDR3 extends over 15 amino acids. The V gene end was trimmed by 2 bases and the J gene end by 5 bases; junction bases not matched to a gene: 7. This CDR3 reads CASSLFAGGRETQYF. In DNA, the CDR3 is TGTGCCAGCAGCTTATTTGCGGGAGGCAGGGAGACCCAGTACTTC.

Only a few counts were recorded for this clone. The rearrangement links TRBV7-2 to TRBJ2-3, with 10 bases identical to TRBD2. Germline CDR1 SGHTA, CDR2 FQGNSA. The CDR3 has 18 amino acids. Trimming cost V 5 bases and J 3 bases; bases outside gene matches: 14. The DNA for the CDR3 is TGTGCCAGCAGCGAAAAGCCTACTAGCGGGGACCTGACAGATACGCAGTATTTT. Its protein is CASSEKPTSGDLTDTQYF.

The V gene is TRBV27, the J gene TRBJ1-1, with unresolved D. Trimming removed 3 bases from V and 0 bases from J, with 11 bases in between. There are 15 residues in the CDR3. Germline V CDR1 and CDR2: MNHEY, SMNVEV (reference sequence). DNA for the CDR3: TGTGCCAGCAGTTTTGTTCAGAGGATGAACACTGAAGCTTTCTTT. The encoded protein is CASSFVQRMNTEAFF.

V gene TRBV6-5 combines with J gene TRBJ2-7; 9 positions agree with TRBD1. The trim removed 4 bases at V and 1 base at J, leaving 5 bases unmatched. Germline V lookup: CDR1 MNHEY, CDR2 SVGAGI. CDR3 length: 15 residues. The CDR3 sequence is CASSLGTGQSYEQYF. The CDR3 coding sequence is TGTGCCAGCAGTTTAGGGACAGGGCAATCCTACGAGCAGTACTTC.

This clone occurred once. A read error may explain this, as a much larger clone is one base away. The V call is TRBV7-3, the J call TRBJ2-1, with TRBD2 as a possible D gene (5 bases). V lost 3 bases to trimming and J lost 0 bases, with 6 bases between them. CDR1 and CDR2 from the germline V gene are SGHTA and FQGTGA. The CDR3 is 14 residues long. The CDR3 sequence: CASSFRGSYNEQFF. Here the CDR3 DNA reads TGTGCCAGCAGCTTCCGGGGCTCCTACAATGAGCAGTTCTTC.

As DNA, the CDR3 is TGTGCCAGCAGTGAAACAGGACAGGGGGACCTAGTCTATGGCTACACCTTC. This codes for CASSETGQGDLVYGYTF. The V and J genes are TRBV2 and TRBJ1-2; 10 bases line up with TRBD1. The V and J ends lost 2 bases and 4 bases, in that order; junction bases with no gene match: 10. CDR1 is SNHLY, CDR2 FYNNEI, per germline. This CDR3 region has 17 residues.

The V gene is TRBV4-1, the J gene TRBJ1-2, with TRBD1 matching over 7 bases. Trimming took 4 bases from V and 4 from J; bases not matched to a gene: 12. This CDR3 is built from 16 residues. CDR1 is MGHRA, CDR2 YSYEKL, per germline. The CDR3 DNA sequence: TGCGCCAGCAGCCCCGGGACAGTTCAGGCCGGCTATGGCTACACCTTC. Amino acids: CASSPGTVQAGYGYTF.

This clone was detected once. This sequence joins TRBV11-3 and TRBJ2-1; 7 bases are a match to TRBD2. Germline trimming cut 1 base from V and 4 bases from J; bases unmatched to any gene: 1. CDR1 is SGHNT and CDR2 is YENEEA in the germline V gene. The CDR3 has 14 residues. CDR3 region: CASSLGREYNEQFF. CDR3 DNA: TGTGCCAGCAGCTTAGGGCGGGAGTACAATGAGCAGTTCTTC.

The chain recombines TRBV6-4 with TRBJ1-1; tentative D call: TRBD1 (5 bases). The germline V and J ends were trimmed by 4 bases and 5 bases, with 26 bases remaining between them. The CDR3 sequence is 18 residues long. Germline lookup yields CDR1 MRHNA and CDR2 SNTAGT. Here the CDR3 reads CASSASGGGWLKRTEAFF. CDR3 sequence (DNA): TGTGCCAGCAGTGCCAGTGGGGGAGGGTGGCTTAAGAGGACTGAAGCTTTCTTT.

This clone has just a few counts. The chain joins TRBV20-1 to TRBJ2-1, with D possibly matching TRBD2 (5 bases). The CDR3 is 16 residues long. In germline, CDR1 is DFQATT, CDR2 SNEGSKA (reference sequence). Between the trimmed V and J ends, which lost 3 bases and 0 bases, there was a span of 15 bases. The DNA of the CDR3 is TGCAGTGCTAGTCCTCGAATTGGGAGCTCCTACAATGAGCAGTTCTTC. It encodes CSASPRIGSSYNEQFF.

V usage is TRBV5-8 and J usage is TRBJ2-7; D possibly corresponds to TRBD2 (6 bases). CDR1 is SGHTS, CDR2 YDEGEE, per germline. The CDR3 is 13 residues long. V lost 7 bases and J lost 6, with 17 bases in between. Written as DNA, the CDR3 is TGTGCCAGCTTTGGGAGGAGAGTGGGCGAGCAGTACTTC. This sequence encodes CASFGRRVGEQYF.

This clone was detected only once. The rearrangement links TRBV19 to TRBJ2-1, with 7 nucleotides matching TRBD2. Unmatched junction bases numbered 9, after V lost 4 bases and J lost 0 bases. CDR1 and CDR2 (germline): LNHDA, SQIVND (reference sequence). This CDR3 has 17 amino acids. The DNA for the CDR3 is TGTGCCAGTAGTACCAGGGAGGGAGTTCCCTCCTACAATGAGCAGTTCTTC. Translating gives CASSTREGVPSYNEQFF.

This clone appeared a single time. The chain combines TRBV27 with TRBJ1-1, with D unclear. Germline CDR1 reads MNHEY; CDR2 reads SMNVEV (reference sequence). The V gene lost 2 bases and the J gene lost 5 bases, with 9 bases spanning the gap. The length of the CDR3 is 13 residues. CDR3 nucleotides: TGTGCCAGCAGTTTAAATTGGAGGACTGAAGCTTTCTTT. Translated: CASSLNWRTEAFF.

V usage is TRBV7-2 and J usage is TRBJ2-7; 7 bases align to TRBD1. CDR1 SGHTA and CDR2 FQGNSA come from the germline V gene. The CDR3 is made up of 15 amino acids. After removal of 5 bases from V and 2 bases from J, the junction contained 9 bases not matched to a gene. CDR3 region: CASSRTGAGTYEQYF. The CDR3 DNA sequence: TGTGCCAGCAGCCGCACAGGGGCCGGGACCTACGAGCAGTACTTC.

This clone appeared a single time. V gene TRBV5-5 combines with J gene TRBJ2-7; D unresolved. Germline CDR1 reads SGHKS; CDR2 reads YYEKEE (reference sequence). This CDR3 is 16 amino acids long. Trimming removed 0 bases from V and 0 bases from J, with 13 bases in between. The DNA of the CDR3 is TGTGCCAGCAGCTTGGCAGCAGGCGCTCTCTCCTACGAGCAGTACTTC. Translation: CASSLAAGALSYEQYF.

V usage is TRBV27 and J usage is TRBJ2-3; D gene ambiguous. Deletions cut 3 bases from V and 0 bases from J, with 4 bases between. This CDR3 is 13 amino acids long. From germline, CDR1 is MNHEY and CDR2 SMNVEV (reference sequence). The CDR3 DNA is TGTGCCAGCAGTTTTCGTAGCACAGATACGCAGTATTTT. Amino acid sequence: CASSFRSTDTQYF.

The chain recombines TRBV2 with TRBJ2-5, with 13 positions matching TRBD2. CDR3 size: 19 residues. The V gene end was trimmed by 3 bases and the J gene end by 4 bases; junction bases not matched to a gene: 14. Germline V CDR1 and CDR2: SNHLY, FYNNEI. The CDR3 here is CASSDGGLAGTLTAETQYF. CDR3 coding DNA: TGTGCCAGCAGTGACGGGGGACTAGCGGGGACCTTAACCGCAGAGACCCAGTACTTC. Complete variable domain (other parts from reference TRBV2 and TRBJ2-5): EPEVTQTPSHQVTQMGQEVILRCVPISNHLYFYWYRQILGQKVEFLVSFYNNEISEKSEIFDDQFSVERPDGSNFTLKIRSTKLEDSAMYFCASSDGGLAGTLTAETQYFGPGTRLLVL.

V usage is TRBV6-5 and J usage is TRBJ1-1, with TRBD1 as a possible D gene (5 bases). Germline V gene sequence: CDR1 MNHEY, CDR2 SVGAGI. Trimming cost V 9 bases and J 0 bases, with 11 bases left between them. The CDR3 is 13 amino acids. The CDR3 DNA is TGTGCCAGTCACAGGCTGATGAACACTGAAGCTTTCTTT. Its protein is CASHRLMNTEAFF.

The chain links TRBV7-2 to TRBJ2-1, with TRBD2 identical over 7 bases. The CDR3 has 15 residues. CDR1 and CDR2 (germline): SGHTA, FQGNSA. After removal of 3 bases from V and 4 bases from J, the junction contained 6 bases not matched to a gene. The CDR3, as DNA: TGTGCCAGCAGCTTCTCTAGCGGCCAGTACAATGAGCAGTTCTTC. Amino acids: CASSFSSGQYNEQFF.